These 18 T cell receptor beta chains came from one sample sequenced in a study of blood T cell repertoires in COVID-19. Clones were read by immunoSEQ multiplex PCR, and TCRdb kept only the in-frame ones, dropping some. The sample lists more than 110,000 clones, approximately 86% occurring once. Material: peripheral blood. Source of these receptors: a human donor in a cohort sampled during active COVID-19.

The genes are TRBV7-2 and TRBJ2-1; 12 bases map to TRBD2. CDR1 is SGHTA and CDR2 is FQGNSA in the germline V gene. V was pared by 2 bases and J by 1 base, with 6 bases of the junction left unmatched. The CDR3 is 18 residues long. In nucleotides, the CDR3 is TGTGCCAGCAGCTTAACCGACCTAGCGGGGGGGTCCTACAATGAGCAGTTCTTC. Its translation: CASSLTDLAGGSYNEQFF.

This clone appeared a few times. V usage is TRBV7-9 and J usage is TRBJ1-1, with unresolved D. In germline, CDR1 is SEHNR, CDR2 FQNEAQ (reference sequence). The CDR3 totals 13 residues. The V and J ends lost 2 bases and 3 bases respectively, with 7 bases between them. CDR3 sequence: CASSLNRDTEAFF. As DNA, the CDR3 is TGTGCCAGCAGCTTAAATCGGGACACTGAAGCTTTCTTT. Variable domain in full (rest from reference TRBV7-9 and TRBJ1-1): DTGVSQNPRHKITKRGQNVTFRCDPISEHNRLYWYRQTLGQGPEFLTYFQNEAQLEKSRLLSDRFSAERPKGSFSTLEIQRTEQGDSAMYLCASSLNRDTEAFFGQGTRLTVV.

The chain recombines TRBV4-1 with TRBJ2-5; 12 positions agree with TRBD2. This CDR3 region has 18 residues. Germline V gene data show CDR1 as MGHRA and CDR2 as YSYEKL. J gave up 1 base and V 2 bases, and 8 bases lay outside the gene matches. CDR3: CASSQKHPSGGAQETQYF. The CDR3 region has the DNA TGCGCCAGCAGCCAAAAACACCCTAGCGGGGGGGCCCAAGAGACCCAGTACTTC.

This clone was recorded only once. The gene calls are TRBV28 and TRBJ1-1, with D possibly matching TRBD1 (5 bases). In germline, CDR1 is MDHEN, CDR2 SYDVKM. The V gene lost 5 bases and the J gene lost 3 bases, with 13 bases spanning the gap. The CDR3 has 14 amino acids. The CDR3 region is CASSPVGEDTEAFF. CDR3 coding DNA: TGTGCCAGCAGTCCTGTGGGGGAGGACACTGAAGCTTTCTTT.

The chain employs TRBV14 and TRBJ1-4; 7 positions agree with TRBD1. V lost 3 bases and J lost 14; bases outside the gene matches: 3. The CDR3 covers 11 residues. Looked up from germline, CDR1 is SGHDN and CDR2 is FVKESK. The CDR3 nucleotides read TGTGCCAGCAGCCAGAGGGGGCGCCTGTTTTTT. It codes for CASSQRGRLFF.

The V and J genes are TRBV28 and TRBJ1-1; 10 positions agree with TRBD1. There are 18 residues in the CDR3. V lost 3 bases, J lost 1 base, and 11 bases stayed unmatched. The germline V gene has CDR1 MDHEN and CDR2 SYDVKM. The CDR3 loop is CASSFVSGQGLENTEAFF. The CDR3 bases are TGTGCCAGCAGTTTTGTCTCGGGACAGGGGTTGGAGAACACTGAAGCTTTCTTT. Combining the CDR3 with reference TRBV28 and TRBJ1-1 gives the whole variable domain DVKVTQSSRYLVKRTGEKVFLECVQDMDHENMFWYRQDPGLGLRLIYFSYDVKMKEKGDIPEGYSVSREKKERFSLILESASTNQTSMYLCASSFVSGQGLENTEAFFGQGTRLTVV.

The chain uses TRBV5-1 and TRBJ2-7; 8 nucleotides agree with TRBD1. V dropped 3 bases and J dropped 4; count of bases not matched to a gene: 12. The germline gives CDR1 SGHRS, CDR2 YFSETQ. This CDR3 is 16 amino acids long. CDR3 bases: TGCGCCAGCAGCTCTGGCGTTGGACAGGGTGAATACGAGCAGTACTTC. Protein product: CASSSGVGQGEYEQYF.

The chain employs TRBV28 and TRBJ2-2; D might be TRBD1 (6 bases). Per the germline V gene, CDR1 is MDHEN and CDR2 is SYDVKM. CDR3 length: 16 residues. The V end lost 2 bases, the J end lost 6 bases, and 16 bases lay between the germline ends. In nucleotides, the CDR3 is TGTGCCAGCAGTTTAATCGCCAGGGGAACGTCCGGGGAGCTGTTTTTT. It codes for CASSLIARGTSGELFF.

This clone was recorded only once. CDR3 sequence: CASRLIANTGELFF. The CDR3 coding sequence is TGCGCCAGCAGACTCATTGCGAACACCGGGGAGCTGTTTTTT. The V gene is TRBV5-1, the J gene TRBJ2-2; D gene unclear. Germline V gene data show CDR1 as SGHRS and CDR2 as YFSETQ. There are 14 residues in the CDR3. V lost 5 bases and J lost 0, with 8 bases in between.

The chain is built from TRBV27 and TRBJ2-7, with 7 bases that match TRBD2. CDR1 and CDR2 from the germline V gene are MNHEY and SMNVEV (reference sequence). With V trimmed by 5 bases and J by 5 bases, 15 bases remained unmatched. The CDR3 runs 16 residues. CDR3 sequence: CASSDTGGTTFDEQYF. CDR3 DNA: TGTGCCAGCAGTGACACCGGCGGGACTACGTTCGACGAGCAGTACTTC.

This chain joins TRBV29-1 and TRBJ2-1; 10 bases match TRBD2. The CDR3 is made up of 15 amino acids. Per the germline V gene, CDR1 is SQVTM and CDR2 is ANQGSEA. V dropped 3 bases and J dropped 4; count of bases not matched to a gene: 6. CDR3 nucleotides: TGCAGCGTTGATGTGGGACTAGCGAGTTACAATGAGCAGTTCTTC. It translates to CSVDVGLASYNEQFF.

This clone was picked up one time. This sequence joins TRBV5-4 and TRBJ1-1; tentative D call: TRBD1 (5 bases). V lost 3 bases to trimming and J lost 0 bases, with 12 bases between them. The germline V gene encodes CDR1 SGHNT and CDR2 YYREEE (reference sequence). CDR3 length: 15 amino acids. CDR3 sequence reads: CASSWAGRMNTEAFF. The DNA of the CDR3 is TGTGCCAGCAGCTGGGCAGGGCGCATGAACACTGAAGCTTTCTTT.

The chain has TRBV7-9 and TRBJ1-1; 7 bases match TRBD1. Germline V lookup: CDR1 SEHNR, CDR2 FQNEAQ (reference sequence). The V gene end was trimmed by 6 bases and the J gene end by 1 base; junction bases not matched to a gene: 5. The CDR3 length is 14 residues. CDR3: CASRFGTENTEAFF. As DNA, the CDR3 is TGTGCCAGCAGATTCGGGACAGAGAACACTGAAGCTTTCTTT.

This chain joins TRBV7-2 and TRBJ2-2, with 12 bases fitting TRBD2. The CDR3 consists of 15 residues. Trimming removed 5 bases from V and 5 bases from J; junction bases left unmatched: 3. CDR1 is SGHTA, CDR2 FQGNSA, per germline. In DNA, the CDR3 is TGTGCCAGCAGCCGGACTAGCGGGATTACCGGGGAGCTGTTTTTT. Encoded protein: CASSRTSGITGELFF.

This clone was detected only a few times. The J gene is TRBJ1-6, the V gene TRBV5-4; 8 positions agree with TRBD1. J lost 9 bases, V lost 2 bases, and 4 bases had no gene match. CDR1 and CDR2 from the germline V gene are SGHNT and YYREEE (reference sequence). The CDR3 contains 14 residues. The CDR3 DNA is TGTGCCAGCAGCTTCGGAGACAGGGGTTCACCCCTCCACTTT. Translating gives CASSFGDRGSPLHF.

The rearrangement joins TRBV5-1 to TRBJ2-5, with 8 bases that match TRBD1. With V trimmed by 3 bases and J by 5 bases, 9 bases remained unmatched. Germline V gene data show CDR1 as SGHRS and CDR2 as YFSETQ. This CDR3 has 15 amino acids. This CDR3 reads CASSWTGFEGETQYF. In DNA, the CDR3 is TGCGCCAGCAGCTGGACAGGGTTCGAAGGCGAGACCCAGTACTTC.

The chain is built from TRBV6-5 and TRBJ2-1, with TRBD2 matching over 7 bases. Looked up from germline, CDR1 is MNHEY and CDR2 is SVGAGI. Trimming cost V 2 bases and J 7 bases; bases outside gene matches: 8. The CDR3 spans 15 residues. As DNA, the CDR3 is TGTGCCAGCAGTTACGGGCAGGGAGGGCCGAATGAGCAGTTCTTC. Its protein is CASSYGQGGPNEQFF.

The V gene is TRBV7-2, the J gene TRBJ2-1; the D is unclear. The length of the CDR3 is 16 residues. V dropped 0 bases and J dropped 0 bases, with 9 bases sitting between them. Germline-derived CDR1 and CDR2 are SGHTA and FQGNSA. The CDR3 DNA is TGTGCCAGCAGCTTAGCTCTCAGGATCTCCTACAATGAGCAGTTCTTC. Translated, it gives CASSLALRISYNEQFF.